Each of the 17 T cell receptor beta chains below was sequenced from the same sample in a study of yellow fever vaccine responses in identical twins. Each CDR3 protein is one row after TCRdb ran MiXCR on the RT-PCR reads. The sample holds about 3,200 distinct CDR3 sequences, about 84% seen once. The sample in question was T cells from blood (PBMCs), unsorted or a sorted subset (not recorded which), obtained before or after yellow fever vaccination (not recorded which). These receptors were obtained from a woman aged 18-30 years who received the yellow fever vaccine.

The genes are TRBV4-2 and TRBJ2-1, with D uncertain. Germline V gene lookup returns CDR1 LGHNA and CDR2 YNFKEQ. The V end lost 1 base, the J end lost 8 bases, and 6 bases lay between the germline ends. There are 12 residues in the CDR3. CDR3 in amino acids: CASSQASYEQFF. CDR3 coding DNA: TGTGCCAGCAGCCAAGCATCATATGAGCAGTTCTTC.

The CDR3 here is CASSLRAGTRGYEQYF. In nucleotides, the CDR3 is TGCGCCAGCAGCTTGCGGGCCGGGACCCGAGGGTACGAGCAGTACTTC. The chain has TRBV5-1 and TRBJ2-7; D may correspond to TRBD1 or TRBD2 (5 bases each). Trimming took off 1 base at V and 4 bases at J, with 18 bases between the two ends. Germline CDR1 is SGHRS and CDR2 is YFSETQ. CDR3 length: 16 amino acids.

J is TRBJ2-1 and V is TRBV11-3; no clear D. The V gene lost 6 bases and the J gene lost 9 bases, with 15 bases spanning the gap. Germline V gives CDR1 SGHNT, CDR2 YENEEA. The CDR3 has 13 amino acids. In DNA form, the CDR3 reads TGTGCCAGCAGTGTGACCCCCGTGGGTGAGCAGTTCTTC. Translating gives CASSVTPVGEQFF.

V gene TRBV10-1 combines with J gene TRBJ2-7; unclear D gene. In germline, CDR1 is WNHNN, CDR2 SYGVQD (reference sequence). V gave up 3 bases and J gave up 6 bases, with 3 bases separating them. The length of the CDR3 is 10 residues. The CDR3 spells CASSDCEQYF. CDR3 nucleotides: TGCGCCAGCAGTGACTGCGAGCAGTACTTC.

The chain has TRBV29-1 and TRBJ2-1, with 7 bases that match TRBD1. The germline gives CDR1 SQVTM, CDR2 ANQGSEA. The CDR3 contains 16 residues. With V trimmed by 0 bases and J by 3 bases, 8 bases remained unmatched. CDR3 DNA: TGCAGCGTTGAAGATCAATTAGGGGGCGTCTACAATGAGCAGTTCTTC. Translated, it gives CSVEDQLGGVYNEQFF.

The rearrangement links TRBV28 to TRBJ2-5; 7 bases fit TRBD1. In germline, CDR1 is MDHEN, CDR2 SYDVKM. V was pared by 6 bases and J by 2 bases, with 6 bases of the junction left unmatched. The CDR3 is 14 amino acids. The CDR3 bases are TGTGCCAGCAGACCGGGACAGCAACAAGAGACCCAGTACTTC. Translating gives CASRPGQQQETQYF.

The genes are TRBV9 and TRBJ2-3; D might be TRBD1 (5 bases). This CDR3 contains 14 residues. Germline V gene lookup returns CDR1 SGDLS and CDR2 YYNGEE. Between the trimmed V and J ends, which lost 5 bases and 1 base, there was a span of 11 bases. The CDR3 loop reads CASRRQGGTDTQYF. The DNA for the CDR3 is TGTGCCAGCAGGCGCCAAGGGGGCACAGATACGCAGTATTTT.

J is TRBJ2-1 and V is TRBV7-9, with TRBD1 matching over 7 bases. V trimming: 8 bases; J trimming: 7 bases; junction bases outside the gene matches: 2. CDR1 is SEHNR, CDR2 FQNEAQ, per germline (reference sequence). The CDR3 spans 11 residues. The CDR3 nucleotides are TGTGCCAGCGAGGGGGCGAATGAGCAGTTCTTC. Protein: CASEGANEQFF.

This clonotype was detected once. The chain links TRBV3-1 to TRBJ2-7; 7 nucleotides align to TRBD1. Germline V gives CDR1 LGHDT, CDR2 YNNKEL (reference sequence). The CDR3 covers 13 residues. With 1 base clipped from V and 3 bases from J, the junction kept 0 bases outside the gene matches. As DNA, the CDR3 is TGTGCCAGCAGCCAAGGACAGGGCTACGAGCAGTACTTC. Encoded protein: CASSQGQGYEQYF.

V gene TRBV4-1 combines with J gene TRBJ2-7; 8 nucleotides align to TRBD2. V shed 4 bases and J 4 bases; nucleotides not matched to a gene: 9. Looked up from germline, CDR1 is MGHRA and CDR2 is YSYEKL. The CDR3 length is 15 residues. CDR3 in DNA: TGCGCCAGCAGCCCCGGGGCAGGCGGGGGGTACGAGCAGTACTTC. This sequence encodes CASSPGAGGGYEQYF.

The chain recombines TRBV15 with TRBJ1-3; D is undetermined. Germline loops: CDR1 LNHNV, CDR2 YYDKDF (reference sequence). The CDR3 extends over 14 amino acids. Trimming pared 1 base from V and 2 bases from J, leaving 6 bases between. CDR3 loop: CATSRGTTGNTIYF. The CDR3, as DNA: TGTGCCACCAGCAGAGGGACGACTGGAAACACCATATATTTT.

The V and J genes are TRBV5-1 and TRBJ2-7, with D maybe TRBD2 (6 bases). CDR3 length: 14 residues. The germline V gene encodes CDR1 SGHRS and CDR2 YFSETQ. Trimming stripped 0 bases from V and 6 bases from J, with 13 bases between. CDR3 in amino acids: CASSLGGGLGEQYF. The DNA of the CDR3 is TGCGCCAGCAGCTTGGGTGGAGGGTTGGGCGAGCAGTACTTC.

The chain recombines TRBV4-2 with TRBJ1-2; the D is unclear. The CDR3 totals 14 residues. Germline V gene lookup returns CDR1 LGHNA and CDR2 YNFKEQ. Trimming took 0 bases from V and 6 from J, leaving 11 bases between them. The CDR3 DNA reads as TGTGCCAGCAGCCAAGAAGTGGAAGGGCATGGCTACACCTTC. As protein: CASSQEVEGHGYTF.

The rearrangement joins TRBV6-2 or TRBV6-3 to TRBJ1-5; D might be TRBD1 (6 bases). From germline, CDR1 is MNHEY and CDR2 SVGEGT. The V end was cut by 4 bases, the J end by 7 bases, with 14 bases between. This CDR3 has 14 amino acids. CDR3 DNA: TGTGCCAGCAGTTTAATGGGGGCAGGACAGCCCCAGCATTTT. It codes for CASSLMGAGQPQHF.

The chain employs TRBV29-1 and TRBJ2-7, with D perhaps TRBD1 (5 bases). Trimming removed 0 bases at V and 1 base at J, with 7 bases between. Germline lookup yields CDR1 SQVTM and CDR2 ANQGSEA. There are 13 residues in the CDR3. The CDR3 DNA follows: TGCAGCGTTGAAGACAGGGCTTCCTACGAGCAGTACTTC. Amino acids: CSVEDRASYEQYF.

The rearrangement uses TRBV11-1 and TRBJ2-1; maybe TRBD2 (5 bases). The germline V and J ends were trimmed by 1 base and 7 bases, with 14 bases remaining between them. The CDR3 covers 15 residues. CDR1 and CDR2 from the germline V gene are SGHAT and FQDESV (reference sequence). This chain's CDR3 is CASSLGLANGNEQFF. In nucleotides, the CDR3 is TGTGCCAGCAGCTTAGGTCTAGCCAATGGGAATGAGCAGTTCTTC.

The genes are TRBV7-6 and TRBJ1-4; no definite D call. Germline lookup yields CDR1 SGHVS and CDR2 FNYEAQ. This CDR3 is 15 amino acids long. V was trimmed by 5 bases and J by 6 bases, leaving 16 bases between them. The CDR3, as DNA: TGTGCCAGCAGCCCCCGACCACGACCCGATGAAAAACTGTTTTTT. As protein: CASSPRPRPDEKLFF. Combining the CDR3 with reference TRBV7-6 and TRBJ1-4 gives the whole variable domain GAGVSQSPRYKVTKRGQDVALRCDPISGHVSLYWYRQALGQGPEFLTYFNYEAQQDKSGLPNDRFSAERPEGSISTLTIQRTEQRDSAMYRCASSPRPRPDEKLFFGSGTQLSVL.